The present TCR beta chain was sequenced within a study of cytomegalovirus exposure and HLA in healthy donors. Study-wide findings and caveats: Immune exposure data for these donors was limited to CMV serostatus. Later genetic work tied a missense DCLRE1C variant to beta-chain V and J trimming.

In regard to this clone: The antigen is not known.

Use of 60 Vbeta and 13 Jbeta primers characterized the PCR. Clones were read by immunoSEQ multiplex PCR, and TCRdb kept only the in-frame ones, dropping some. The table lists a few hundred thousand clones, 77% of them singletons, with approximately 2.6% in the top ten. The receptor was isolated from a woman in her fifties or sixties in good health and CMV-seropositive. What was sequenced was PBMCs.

In DNA form, the CDR3 reads TGCGCCAGCAAGGGGATGAGTTCGGGAGAGACCCAGTACTTC. This gives the protein CASKGMSSGETQYF. The chain joins TRBV5-1 to TRBJ2-5; a possible D gene is TRBD1 (5 bases). V lost 6 bases to trimming and J lost 4 bases, with 16 bases between them. The CDR3 totals 14 residues. CDR1 and CDR2 from the germline V gene are SGHRS and YFSETQ. Using reference TRBV5-1 and TRBJ2-5 for the parts outside the CDR3, the full variable domain is KAGVTQTPRYLIKTRGQQVTLSCSPISGHRSVSWYQQTPGQGLQFLFEYFSETQRNKGNFPGRFSGRQFSNSRSEMNVSTLELGDSALYLCASKGMSSGETQYFGPGTRLLVL.